This TCR beta chain was recorded in a study of blood T cells in healthy people across ages. Findings of the study overall: Diversity estimates from one million T cells were considered underestimates. Naive T cell percentage showed a strong correlation with TCR beta diversity.

CDR3 length: 15 amino acids. Trimming removed 0 bases at V and 6 bases at J, with 12 bases between. Looked up from germline, CDR1 is MNHEY and CDR2 is SVGAGI. Worth noting for this clonotype: The antigen is unknown.

Next came a second PCR, run for about 7 to 12 cycles, which used a sample-barcoded 5' primer along with a J-beta primer mix. In TCRdb, the 5' RACE reads were re-called with MiXCR into one record per CDR3 protein. This sample has 1.5 million to 2 million distinct CDR3 sequences, with 39% found just once. The V gene is TRBV6-5, the J gene TRBJ2-1, with D perhaps matching TRBD2 (6 bases). The clonotype was recovered from a human donor in good health. The sample consisted of blood. CDR3 DNA: TGTGCCAGCAGTTACTCCCGGCAGGGAGGCAATGAGCAGTTCTTC. Amino acid sequence: CASSYSRQGGNEQFF.